The T cell receptor (beta chain) under discussion was sequenced for a study of blood T cell repertoires in COVID-19. About the research overall: The analysed material was cDNA or gDNA that came from T cells, B-cell-depleted T cells, or PBMCs.

Trimming shortened V by 7 bases and J by 2 bases, and 20 bases separated the two germline ends. The length of the CDR3 is 16 residues. From germline, CDR1 is LNHDA and CDR2 SQIVND (reference sequence). Authors' methods: Amplification of reference gene primers provided the estimated nucleated cell counts. Sequencing used immunoSEQ multiplex PCR; TCRdb keeps in-frame clones, though not all of them. V, J and clone size reflect that table, while D and trimming were determined from the DNA. The table has about 150,000 clones, about 83% seen once. The chain combines TRBV19 with TRBJ1-2, with D tentatively TRBD1 (6 bases). Sequencing input: peripheral blood. This receptor was obtained from a man between 65 and 85 years old who had recovered from COVID-19. CDR3: CASTFGRGTSNYGYTF. Written as DNA, the CDR3 is TGTGCCAGTACTTTTGGTAGGGGGACGTCAAACTATGGCTACACCTTC.